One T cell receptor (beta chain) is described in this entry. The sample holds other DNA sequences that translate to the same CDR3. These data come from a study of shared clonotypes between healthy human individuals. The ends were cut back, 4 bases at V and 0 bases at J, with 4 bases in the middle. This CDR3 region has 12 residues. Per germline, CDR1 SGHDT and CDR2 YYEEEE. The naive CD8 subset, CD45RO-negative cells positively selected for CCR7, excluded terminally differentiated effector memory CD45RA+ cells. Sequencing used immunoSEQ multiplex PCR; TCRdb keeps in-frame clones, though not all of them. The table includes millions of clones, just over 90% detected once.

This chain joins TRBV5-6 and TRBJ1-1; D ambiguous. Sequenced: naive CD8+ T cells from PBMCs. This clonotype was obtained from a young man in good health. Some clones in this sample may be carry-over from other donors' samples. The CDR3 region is CASSLMNTEAFF. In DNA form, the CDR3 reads TGTGCCAGCAGCCTAATGAACACTGAAGCTTTCTTT.